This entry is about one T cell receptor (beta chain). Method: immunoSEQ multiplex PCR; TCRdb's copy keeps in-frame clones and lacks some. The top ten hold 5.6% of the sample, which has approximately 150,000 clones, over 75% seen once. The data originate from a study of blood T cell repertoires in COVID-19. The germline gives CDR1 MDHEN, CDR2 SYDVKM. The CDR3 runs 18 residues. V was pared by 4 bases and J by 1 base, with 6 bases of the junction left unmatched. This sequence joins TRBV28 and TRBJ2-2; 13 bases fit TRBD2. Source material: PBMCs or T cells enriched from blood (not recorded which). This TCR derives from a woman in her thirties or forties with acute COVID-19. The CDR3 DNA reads TGTGCCAGCAGTTGGGGACTAGCGGGGTCGTGGAACACCGGGGAGCTGTTTTTT. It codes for CASSWGLAGSWNTGELFF.